Listed here are 26 T cell receptor beta chains from one sample, sequenced in a study of blood T cell repertoires in COVID-19. The method was immunoSEQ multiplex PCR; TCRdb's version includes in-frame clones alone and lacks a portion of them. In the table there are 650,000 to 800,000 clones, 90% of which are singletons. Sequencing input: peripheral blood. The origin of the receptors is a woman in her late teens or twenties with acute or convalescent COVID-19.

The genes are TRBV25-1 and TRBJ1-1, with D hard to call. Trimming stripped 4 bases from V and 1 base from J, with 10 bases between. CDR1 and CDR2 from the germline V gene are MGHDK and SYGVNS. This CDR3 comprises 14 residues. CDR3 DNA sequence: TGTGCCAGCAGTGCCGGGTCGGGGAACACTGAAGCTTTCTTT. As protein: CASSAGSGNTEAFF. The full variable domain, in which reference TRBV25-1 and TRBJ1-1 provide the parts outside the CDR3, is EADIYQTPRYLVIGTGKKITLECSQTMGHDKMYWYQQDPGMELHLIHYSYGVNSTEKGDLSSESTVSRIRTEHFPLTLESARPSHTSQYLCASSAGSGNTEAFFGQGTRLTVV.

The rearrangement joins TRBV4-3 to TRBJ2-7, with TRBD2 identical over 7 bases. V lost 0 bases, J lost 3 bases, and 5 bases stayed unmatched. Germline V gene data show CDR1 as LGHNA and CDR2 as YSLEER. This CDR3 has 15 amino acids. The CDR3 DNA is TGCGCCAGCAGCCAAGATACCAGCGGGGTCTACGAGCAGTACTTC. It encodes CASSQDTSGVYEQYF.

The V and J genes are TRBV3-1 (or the pseudogene TRBV3-2) and TRBJ2-1, with 14 bases aligning to TRBD2. This CDR3 has 17 residues. The V and J ends lost 0 bases and 6 bases, in that order; junction bases with no gene match: 4. Germline loops: CDR1 LGHDT, CDR2 YNNKEL (reference sequence). In DNA, the CDR3 is TGTGCCAGCAGCCAAGATCAGGGGACTAGCGGGGGCAATGAGCAGTTCTTC. Translation gives CASSQDQGTSGGNEQFF.

This sequence joins TRBV6-5 and TRBJ1-4; TRBD1 matches 7 bases. Trimming removed 6 bases from V and 4 bases from J; junction bases left unmatched: 8. Germline CDR1 reads MNHEY; CDR2 reads SVGAGI. This CDR3 comprises 15 residues. In DNA, the CDR3 is TGTGCCAGCAGCCGGGGACAGAACTATAATGAAAAACTGTTTTTT. Its protein product is CASSRGQNYNEKLFF.

The rearrangement joins TRBV12-5 to TRBJ1-3; TRBD1 is a possible D gene (6 bases). V gave up 6 bases and J gave up 2 bases, with 14 bases separating them. The CDR3 is 15 residues long. Per germline, CDR1 LGHNT and CDR2 FRNRAP. DNA for the CDR3: TGTGCTAGTGGCCCCGGACAGTGGGCTGGAAACACCATATATTTT. This sequence encodes CASGPGQWAGNTIYF.

The genes are TRBV12-3 or TRBV12-4 and TRBJ2-7, with 7 bases lining up with TRBD1. Losses at the gene ends were 4 bases for V and 11 bases for J; bases not matched to a gene: 8. The CDR3 is made up of 12 amino acids. This CDR3 reads CASSSRQGKEYF. In nucleotides, the CDR3 is TGTGCCAGCAGTTCGAGACAGGGAAAGGAGTACTTC.

The V and J genes are TRBV6-5 and TRBJ1-3, with unresolved D. Germline assignment: CDR1 MNHEY and CDR2 SVGAGI. V was trimmed by 2 bases and J by 2 bases, leaving 7 bases between them. CDR3 length equals 14 residues. The CDR3 DNA is TGTGCCAGCAGTTACCGGGGAACTGGAAACACCATATATTTT. Encoded protein: CASSYRGTGNTIYF.

The CDR3 bases are TGTGCCAGCAGCTCCTCCCTAACAGGGGTTTATGGTGAAAAACTGTTTTTT. It is translated as CASSSSLTGVYGEKLFF. V gene TRBV5-6 combines with J gene TRBJ1-4; 7 bases agree with TRBD1. Germline assignment: CDR1 SGHDT and CDR2 YYEEEE. V dropped 3 bases and J dropped 7; count of bases not matched to a gene: 15. The CDR3 contains 17 residues.

The rearrangement uses TRBV12-5 and TRBJ2-7; 7 bases align to TRBD2. Unmatched junction bases numbered 23, after V lost 0 bases and J lost 3 bases. The germline CDR1 and CDR2 sequences are LGHNT and FRNRAP. The CDR3 spans 21 residues. The CDR3 spells CASGLVSWEGKPIGQLYEQYF. The CDR3 DNA reads TGTGCTAGTGGTTTGGTAAGTTGGGAGGGTAAGCCCATCGGCCAACTCTACGAGCAGTACTTC.

The chain couples TRBV19 to TRBJ1-3, with TRBD1 matching over 8 bases. Trimming at V came to 7 bases and at J to 0 bases, leaving 2 bases not matched to a gene. This CDR3 is built from 14 residues. CDR1 is LNHDA and CDR2 is SQIVND in the germline V gene (reference sequence). CDR3 nucleotide sequence: TGTGCCAGTACAGGGGGCCTCTCTGGAAACACCATATATTTT. Its translation is CASTGGLSGNTIYF.

V is TRBV6-5 and J is TRBJ1-1; a possible D gene is TRBD1 (6 bases). The V gene's germline CDR1 is MNHEY and CDR2 SVGAGI. This CDR3 has 14 residues. Trimming shortened V by 7 bases and J by 1 base, and 13 bases separated the two germline ends. CDR3: CASINRASNTEAFF. The CDR3 DNA is TGTGCCAGCATAAACAGGGCTTCGAACACTGAAGCTTTCTTT.

This clone came up a few times. This chain uses TRBV10-3 with TRBJ1-1; no clear D. The germline V and J ends were trimmed by 3 bases and 2 bases, with 10 bases remaining between them. CDR1 and CDR2 from the germline V gene are ENHRY and SYGVKD. This CDR3 region has 14 residues. The CDR3 loop reads CAISDNRRNTEAFF. In nucleotides, the CDR3 is TGTGCCATCAGTGATAACAGAAGAAACACTGAAGCTTTCTTT.

The chain joins TRBV6-5 to TRBJ2-3; D may be TRBD1 (6 bases). CDR3 size: 14 residues. CDR1 is MNHEY, CDR2 SVGAGI, per germline. Trimming took off 7 bases at V and 3 bases at J, with 14 bases between the two ends. In DNA, the CDR3 is TGTGCCAGCAAGGAGTACAGGGAAACAGATACGCAGTATTTT. Amino acid sequence: CASKEYRETDTQYF.

The genes are TRBV11-2 and TRBJ2-3; D uncertain. Trimming took off 2 bases at V and 0 bases at J, with 9 bases between the two ends. From germline, CDR1 is SGHAT and CDR2 FQNNGV. The CDR3 runs to 15 residues. CDR3 in DNA: TGTGCCAGCAGCTTATTTAAGCTTAGCACAGATACGCAGTATTTT. This sequence encodes CASSLFKLSTDTQYF.

As DNA, the CDR3 is TGTGCCAGCAGCCAATCGTCGGACAGGGGGCTACGAGACGACACCATATATTTT. Encoded protein: CASSQSSDRGLRDDTIYF. This chain links TRBV3-1 (or the pseudogene TRBV3-2) with TRBJ1-3, with 11 bases identical to TRBD1. The CDR3 runs 18 residues. Per the germline V gene, CDR1 is LGHDT and CDR2 is YNNKEL (reference sequence). V was clipped by 2 bases and J by 8 bases; unmatched bases: 14.

This clone has just a few counts. The chain is built from TRBV7-2 and TRBJ1-1, with D unclear. Trimming stripped 7 bases from V and 10 bases from J, with 13 bases between. CDR3 length equals 11 residues. The germline V gene encodes CDR1 SGHTA and CDR2 FQGNSA. The CDR3 DNA is TGTGCCAGCACCTTTGAGGGTCCAGCTTTCTTT. It translates to CASTFEGPAFF.

The rearrangement links TRBV6-1 to TRBJ1-1; D is perhaps TRBD1 (6 bases). CDR3 length: 15 amino acids. Germline-derived CDR1 and CDR2 are MNHNS and SASEGT. V shed 3 bases and J shed 1 base, with 12 bases lying between them. For the CDR3, the DNA is TGTGCCAGCAGTGACGGGGCGACAGGGAACACTGAAGCTTTCTTT. It translates to CASSDGATGNTEAFF.

The chain links TRBV3-1 (or the pseudogene TRBV3-2) to TRBJ1-1; D call uncertain. The V end lost 4 bases, the J end lost 0 bases, and 15 bases lay between the germline ends. The CDR3 has 16 residues. Germline CDR1 LGHDT, CDR2 YNNKEL (reference sequence). The CDR3: CASSLSGRNLNTEAFF. CDR3 DNA sequence: TGTGCCAGCAGCCTCAGCGGACGGAATTTGAACACTGAAGCTTTCTTT.

This chain links TRBV7-9 with TRBJ1-4, with D possibly matching TRBD1 (6 bases). CDR3 size: 16 residues. The germline V gene has CDR1 SEHNR and CDR2 FQNEAQ (reference sequence). V was cut by 5 bases and J by 8 bases, with 21 bases left in between. The chain's CDR3 is CASSLLEGGVREKLFF. The CDR3 DNA sequence: TGTGCCAGCAGCCTTCTAGAAGGGGGAGTGAGGGAAAAACTGTTTTTT.

The CDR3 loop reads CASSATATTDNSPLHF. Here the CDR3 DNA reads TGTGCCAGCAGTGCCACTGCTACCACCGATAATTCACCCCTCCACTTT. V usage is TRBV27 and J usage is TRBJ1-6; no definite D call. Deletions cut 5 bases from V and 5 bases from J, with 16 bases between. Germline CDR1 MNHEY, CDR2 SMNVEV (reference sequence). The CDR3 contains 16 residues.

The rearrangement uses TRBV3-1 (or the pseudogene TRBV3-2) and TRBJ2-2, with a tentative D call TRBD1 (5 bases). Trimming cost V 1 base and J 7 bases, with 16 bases left between them. Germline loops: CDR1 LGHDT, CDR2 YNNKEL (reference sequence). This CDR3 has 16 amino acids. CDR3 sequence: CASSQGPGLSGGELFF. The CDR3 DNA sequence: TGTGCCAGCAGCCAAGGCCCAGGGTTGAGTGGCGGGGAGCTGTTTTTT.

The chain links TRBV7-3 to TRBJ2-3; tentative D call: TRBD2 (7 bases). The V gene lost 0 bases and the J gene lost 3 bases, with 10 bases spanning the gap. The CDR3 sequence is 15 residues long. Germline CDR1 reads SGHTA; CDR2 reads FQGTGA. In nucleotides, the CDR3 is TGTGCCAGCAGCTTAACCGGGGGGCGGACAGATACGCAGTATTTT. As protein: CASSLTGGRTDTQYF. Looking up the rest from reference TRBV7-3 and TRBJ2-3 gives the full variable domain: GAGVSQTPSNKVTEKGKYVELRCDPISGHTALYWYRQSLGQGPEFLIYFQGTGAADDSGLPNDRFFAVRPEGSVSTLKIQRTERGDSAVYLCASSLTGGRTDTQYFGPGTRLTVL.

The chain carries TRBV10-2 and TRBJ1-2; a possible D gene is TRBD1 (5 bases). CDR3 size: 16 residues. Trimming took 3 bases from V and 4 from J, leaving 18 bases between them. Germline CDR1 and CDR2: WSHSY and SAAADI. CDR3 in DNA: TGCGCCAGCAGTGACCCCCTAGGGGTCGGTCCCTATGGCTACACCTTC. This codes for CASSDPLGVGPYGYTF.

The rearrangement uses TRBV19 and TRBJ2-5, with TRBD1 matching over 8 bases. This CDR3 comprises 15 residues. The germline gives CDR1 LNHDA, CDR2 SQIVND (reference sequence). The V gene end was trimmed by 6 bases and the J gene end by 7 bases; junction bases not matched to a gene: 13. CDR3 residues: CASSFDRGQYGTQYF. Written as DNA, the CDR3 is TGTGCCAGTAGCTTCGACAGGGGACAGTACGGGACCCAGTACTTC.

V usage is TRBV11-2 and J usage is TRBJ1-2; D might be TRBD1 (5 bases). The germline V gene has CDR1 SGHAT and CDR2 FQNNGV. Trimming pared 3 bases from V and 12 bases from J, leaving 17 bases between. The CDR3 has 13 residues. The DNA for the CDR3 is TGTGCCAGCAGCTTCTCGACAGACCCGATAAACACCTTC. The encoded protein is CASSFSTDPINTF.

The V call is TRBV7-2, the J call TRBJ1-5, with D perhaps matching TRBD1 (6 bases). There are 16 residues in the CDR3. V was clipped by 3 bases and J by 4 bases, with 16 bases between them. CDR1 is SGHTA, CDR2 FQGNSA, per germline. CDR3 nucleotides: TGTGCCAGCAGCTTCGCGGGGGGCCGAGCGAATCAGCCCCAGCATTTT. Encoded protein: CASSFAGGRANQPQHF.